The 15 T cell receptor beta chains reported below all come from one sample, sequenced in a study of siplizumab effects on memory and regulatory T cells (dated by TCRdb to the late 2010s). Libraries were prepared through the immunoSEQ multiplex PCR assay. As stored in TCRdb, this immuneACCESS dataset retains in-frame rearrangements with V and J assigned. A fraction of the clones does not appear; measured against another copy, unresolved V genes explain less than half of the discrepancy, and the remainder lacks a known reason. The sample includes under 130,000 clones, with approximately 94% observed a single time. 0.32% of the sample is in the top ten clones. Sequencing used CD4+ T cells sorted from blood. The receptors come from a human donor in good health.

This chain connects TRBV9 to TRBJ2-7, with D maybe TRBD1 (6 bases). The germline V gene encodes CDR1 SGDLS and CDR2 YYNGEE. The length of the CDR3 is 14 residues. V was shortened by 0 bases and J by 2 bases, with 9 bases between the two germline ends. The DNA of the CDR3 is TGTGCCAGCAGCGTAGAAGGGGGAACCTACGAGCAGTACTTC. Its translation: CASSVEGGTYEQYF.

The J gene is TRBJ2-5, the V gene TRBV4-1; no firm D call. Germline CDR1 MGHRA, CDR2 YSYEKL. The V gene lost 2 bases and the J gene lost 2 bases, with 9 bases spanning the gap. The length of the CDR3 is 14 residues. Here the CDR3 reads CASSQRGLQETQYF. The CDR3 DNA is TGCGCCAGCAGCCAAAGAGGATTACAAGAGACCCAGTACTTC.

The rearrangement uses TRBV19 and TRBJ1-1, with unresolved D. With 3 bases removed from V and 3 bases from J, the gap between germline ends came to 5 bases. There are 12 residues in the CDR3. Germline V gives CDR1 LNHDA, CDR2 SQIVND (reference sequence). CDR3 in amino acids: CASSIRDTEAFF. The DNA of the CDR3 is TGTGCCAGTAGTATTAGGGACACTGAAGCTTTCTTT. Using reference TRBV19 and TRBJ1-1 for the parts outside the CDR3, the full variable domain is DGGITQSPKYLFRKEGQNVTLSCEQNLNHDAMYWYRQDPGQGLRLIYYSQIVNDFQKGDIAEGYSVSREKKESFPLTVTSAQKNPTAFYLCASSIRDTEAFFGQGTRLTVV.

The chain couples TRBV5-1 to TRBJ1-4, with D possibly TRBD1 on 5 matching bases. The germline V gene has CDR1 SGHRS and CDR2 YFSETQ. The germline V and J ends were trimmed by 0 bases and 6 bases, with 12 bases remaining between them. The CDR3 loop spans 15 amino acids. The CDR3 nucleotides are TGCGCCAGCAGCTTGGGAGGCAGGGTAGATGAAAAACTGTTTTTT. It is translated as CASSLGGRVDEKLFF.

A single count supports this clone. This chain uses TRBV9 with TRBJ2-2; 12 positions agree with TRBD2. The V and J ends lost 3 bases and 8 bases, in that order; junction bases with no gene match: 14. Per germline, CDR1 SGDLS and CDR2 YYNGEE. This CDR3 has 18 amino acids. The CDR3 sequence: CASSASLTSGGPFGELFF. CDR3 nucleotide sequence: TGTGCCAGCAGCGCCAGCCTGACTAGCGGGGGACCCTTTGGGGAGCTGTTTTTT.

This sequence joins TRBV19 and TRBJ2-5; D is possibly TRBD1 or TRBD2 (6 bases each). Trimming stripped 0 bases from V and 5 bases from J, with 25 bases between. Germline V gives CDR1 LNHDA, CDR2 SQIVND (reference sequence). This CDR3 has 19 amino acids. The CDR3 protein is CASSIDTSISGVAGETQYF. Here the CDR3 DNA reads TGTGCCAGTAGTATAGATACCTCTATTTCAGGGGTCGCGGGGGAGACCCAGTACTTC.

The chain has TRBV6-1 and TRBJ2-1, with 7 bases identical to TRBD2. V shed 6 bases, J shed 6 bases, and the junction held 8 bases outside the gene matches. The CDR3 extends over 14 amino acids. Germline assignment: CDR1 MNHNS and CDR2 SASEGT. CDR3 protein: CASRSGTALNEQFF. In DNA, the CDR3 is TGTGCCAGCAGGAGCGGGACCGCCCTCAATGAGCAGTTCTTC.

The chain has TRBV7-2 and TRBJ1-2, with TRBD1 matching over 12 bases. Germline V lookup: CDR1 SGHTA, CDR2 FQGNSA. This CDR3 comprises 14 residues. V shed 4 bases and J 8 bases; nucleotides not matched to a gene: 5. In nucleotides, the CDR3 is TGTGCCAGCAGCTCCTGGGACAGGGGGCACGGCTACACCTTC. Translating it yields CASSSWDRGHGYTF.

The chain has TRBV5-1 and TRBJ1-2; TRBD1 matches at 7 bases. The V and J ends lost 4 bases and 0 bases, in that order; junction bases with no gene match: 3. The CDR3 covers 14 residues. The germline V gene has CDR1 SGHRS and CDR2 YFSETQ. CDR3 in amino acids: CASSEGQANYGYTF. In DNA, the CDR3 is TGCGCCAGCAGCGAAGGACAGGCTAACTATGGCTACACCTTC.

The chain couples TRBV25-1 to TRBJ2-3; D gene ambiguous. The CDR3 spans 16 residues. Germline V gene sequence: CDR1 MGHDK, CDR2 SYGVNS. The V and J ends lost 3 bases and 0 bases respectively, with 13 bases between them. The CDR3 loop is CASSDSTPASTDTQYF. For the CDR3, the DNA is TGTGCCAGCAGTGATTCGACACCAGCAAGCACAGATACGCAGTATTTT.

The chain recombines TRBV2 with TRBJ2-2; 7 bases match TRBD1. The CDR3 is 17 amino acids. CDR1 and CDR2 from the germline V gene are SNHLY and FYNNEI. With V trimmed by 8 bases and J by 4 bases, 16 bases remained unmatched. The CDR3 region is CASELIRQTGLTGELFF. DNA for the CDR3: TGTGCCAGCGAATTGATCCGGCAGACAGGGCTCACCGGGGAGCTGTTTTTT.

The V call is TRBV10-3, the J call TRBJ2-7; D is perhaps TRBD1 (6 bases). The ends were cut back, 8 bases at V and 0 bases at J, with 11 bases in the middle. The CDR3 spans 13 residues. Germline values: CDR1 ENHRY, CDR2 SYGVKD. DNA of the CDR3: TGTGCCATCCACAGGGATCCCTCCTACGAGCAGTACTTC. The encoded protein is CAIHRDPSYEQYF.

The chain joins TRBV5-1 to TRBJ2-2; D perhaps matches TRBD1 (6 bases). The CDR3 consists of 19 residues. Germline V lookup: CDR1 SGHRS, CDR2 YFSETQ. V gave up 5 bases and J gave up 1 base, with 24 bases separating them. The CDR3 sequence: CASSPPFSMMDRNTGELFF. CDR3 coding DNA: TGCGCCAGCAGTCCCCCCTTCAGCATGATGGACAGGAACACCGGGGAGCTGTTTTTT.

This clone has just one count. The chain joins TRBV5-1 to TRBJ2-3; 15 bases match TRBD2. Germline CDR1 and CDR2: SGHRS and YFSETQ. CDR3 length: 16 residues. The V and J ends lost 4 bases and 4 bases, in that order; junction bases with no gene match: 4. CDR3 amino acids: CASSAGLAGGSDTQYF. The CDR3 DNA is TGCGCCAGCAGCGCGGGACTAGCGGGAGGTTCAGATACGCAGTATTTT.

The chain is built from TRBV10-3 and TRBJ2-1; 12 bases align to TRBD2. J gave up 7 bases and V 7 bases, and 8 bases lay outside the gene matches. Germline V gene data show CDR1 as ENHRY and CDR2 as SYGVKD. This CDR3 has 15 amino acids. This CDR3 reads CAITSSGGVRNEQFF. The CDR3 DNA is TGTGCCATCACCTCTAGCGGGGGGGTTCGAAATGAGCAGTTCTTC.